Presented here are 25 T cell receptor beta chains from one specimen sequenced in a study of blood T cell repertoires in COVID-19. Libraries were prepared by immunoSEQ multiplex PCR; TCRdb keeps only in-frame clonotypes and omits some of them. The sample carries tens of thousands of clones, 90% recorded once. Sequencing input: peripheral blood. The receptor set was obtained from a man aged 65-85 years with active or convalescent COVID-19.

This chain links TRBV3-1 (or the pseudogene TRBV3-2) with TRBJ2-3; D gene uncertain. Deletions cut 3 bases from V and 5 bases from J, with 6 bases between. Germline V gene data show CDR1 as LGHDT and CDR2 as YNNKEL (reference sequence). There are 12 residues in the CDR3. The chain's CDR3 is CASSHSGDTQYF. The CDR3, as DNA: TGTGCCAGCAGCCATTCCGGAGATACGCAGTATTTT.

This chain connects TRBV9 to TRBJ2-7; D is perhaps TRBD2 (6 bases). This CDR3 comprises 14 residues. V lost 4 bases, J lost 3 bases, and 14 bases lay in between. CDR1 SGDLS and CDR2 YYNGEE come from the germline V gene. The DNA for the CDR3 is TGTGCCAGCAGCCCCCTCGCGGGGAGCTACGAGCAGTACTTC. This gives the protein CASSPLAGSYEQYF. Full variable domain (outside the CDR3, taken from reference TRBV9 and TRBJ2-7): DSGVTQTPKHLITATGQRVTLRCSPRSGDLSVYWYQQSLDQGLQFLIQYYNGEERAKGNILERFSAQQFPDLHSELNLSSLELGDSALYFCASSPLAGSYEQYFGPGTRLTVT.

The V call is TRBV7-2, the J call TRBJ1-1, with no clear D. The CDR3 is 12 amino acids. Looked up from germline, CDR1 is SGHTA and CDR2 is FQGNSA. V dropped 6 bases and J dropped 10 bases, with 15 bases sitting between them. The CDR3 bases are TGTGCCAGCAGGAACATCGGTCGGGTAGCTTTCTTT. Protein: CASRNIGRVAFF.

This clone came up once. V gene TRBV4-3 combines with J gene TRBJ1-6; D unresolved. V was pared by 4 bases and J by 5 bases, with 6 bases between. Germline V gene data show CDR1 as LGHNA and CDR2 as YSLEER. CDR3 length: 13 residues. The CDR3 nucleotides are TGCGCCAGCAGCCGGCAGGATAATTCACCCCTCCACTTT. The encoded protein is CASSRQDNSPLHF.

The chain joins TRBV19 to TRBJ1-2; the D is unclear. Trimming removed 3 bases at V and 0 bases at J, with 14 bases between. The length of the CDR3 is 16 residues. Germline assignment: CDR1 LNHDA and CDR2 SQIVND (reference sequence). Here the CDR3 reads CASSIPGRQANYGYTF. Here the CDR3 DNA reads TGTGCCAGTAGTATCCCCGGCAGGCAAGCTAACTATGGCTACACCTTC.

Written as DNA, the CDR3 is TGCGCCAGCAGGCGACCCGACAGGGCCCACAACAATGAGCAGTTCTTC. Amino acids: CASRRPDRAHNNEQFF. The chain is built from TRBV5-1 and TRBJ2-1; 7 bases match TRBD1. Germline V gene sequence: CDR1 SGHRS, CDR2 YFSETQ. This CDR3 comprises 16 residues. Trimming cost V 5 bases and J 5 bases; bases outside gene matches: 13.

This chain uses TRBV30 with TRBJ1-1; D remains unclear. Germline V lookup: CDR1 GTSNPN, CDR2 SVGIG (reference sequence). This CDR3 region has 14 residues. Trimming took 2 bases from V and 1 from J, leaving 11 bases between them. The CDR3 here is CAWSIVYQNTEAFF. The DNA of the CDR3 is TGTGCCTGGAGTATTGTCTACCAGAACACTGAAGCTTTCTTT. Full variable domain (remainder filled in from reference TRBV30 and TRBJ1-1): SQTIHQWPATLVQPVGSPLSLECTVEGTSNPNLYWYRQAAGRGLQLLFYSVGIGQISSEVPQNLSASRPQDRQFILSSKKLLLSDSGFYLCAWSIVYQNTEAFFGQGTRLTVV.

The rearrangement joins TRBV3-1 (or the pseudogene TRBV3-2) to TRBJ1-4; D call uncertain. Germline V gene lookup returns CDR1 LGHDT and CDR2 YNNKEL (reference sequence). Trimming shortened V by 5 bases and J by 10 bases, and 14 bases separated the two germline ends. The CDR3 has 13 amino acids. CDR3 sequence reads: CASSGNATGKLFF. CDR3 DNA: TGTGCCAGCAGCGGCAACGCGACGGGAAAACTGTTTTTT.

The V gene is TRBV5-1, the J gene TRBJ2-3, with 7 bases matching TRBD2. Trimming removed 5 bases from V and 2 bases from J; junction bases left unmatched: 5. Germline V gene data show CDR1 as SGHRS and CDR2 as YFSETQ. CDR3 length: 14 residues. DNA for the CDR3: TGCGCCAGCAGGCAGCGGGGTACCACAGATACGCAGTATTTT. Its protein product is CASRQRGTTDTQYF.

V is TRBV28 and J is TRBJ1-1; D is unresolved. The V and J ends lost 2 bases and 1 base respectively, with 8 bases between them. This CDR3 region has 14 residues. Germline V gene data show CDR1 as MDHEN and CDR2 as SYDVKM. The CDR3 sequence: CASSLLTGNTEAFF. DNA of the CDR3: TGTGCCAGCAGTTTACTCACGGGGAACACTGAAGCTTTCTTT. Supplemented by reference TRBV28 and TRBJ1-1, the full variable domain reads DVKVTQSSRYLVKRTGEKVFLECVQDMDHENMFWYRQDPGLGLRLIYFSYDVKMKEKGDIPEGYSVSREKKERFSLILESASTNQTSMYLCASSLLTGNTEAFFGQGTRLTVV.

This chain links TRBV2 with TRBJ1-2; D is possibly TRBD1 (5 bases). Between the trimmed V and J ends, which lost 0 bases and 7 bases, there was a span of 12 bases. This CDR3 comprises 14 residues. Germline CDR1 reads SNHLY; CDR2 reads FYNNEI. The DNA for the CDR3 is TGTGCCAGCAGTGAAGCGCGGGGCGCGGGTGGCTACACCTTC. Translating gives CASSEARGAGGYTF.

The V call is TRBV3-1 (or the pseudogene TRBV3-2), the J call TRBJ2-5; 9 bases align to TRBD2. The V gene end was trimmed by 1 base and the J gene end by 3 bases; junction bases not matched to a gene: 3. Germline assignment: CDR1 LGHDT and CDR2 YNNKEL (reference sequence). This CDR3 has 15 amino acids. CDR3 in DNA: TGTGCCAGCAGCCAAGTTAGCGGGGGTAAAGAGACCCAGTACTTC. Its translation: CASSQVSGGKETQYF.

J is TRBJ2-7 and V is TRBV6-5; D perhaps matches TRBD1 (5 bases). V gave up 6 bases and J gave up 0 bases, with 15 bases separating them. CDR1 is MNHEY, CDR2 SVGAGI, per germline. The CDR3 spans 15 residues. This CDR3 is CASRMTAYSSYEQYV. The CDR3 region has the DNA TGTGCCAGCAGGATGACAGCCTACAGCTCCTACGAGCAGTACGTC.

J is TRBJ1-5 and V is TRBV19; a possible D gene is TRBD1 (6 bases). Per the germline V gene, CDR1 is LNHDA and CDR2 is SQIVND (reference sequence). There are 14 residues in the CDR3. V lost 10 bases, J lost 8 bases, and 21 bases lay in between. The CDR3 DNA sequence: TGTGCCACCAGCGCGGGGGCGAGGCGGGAGCCCCAGCATTTT. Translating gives CATSAGARREPQHF.

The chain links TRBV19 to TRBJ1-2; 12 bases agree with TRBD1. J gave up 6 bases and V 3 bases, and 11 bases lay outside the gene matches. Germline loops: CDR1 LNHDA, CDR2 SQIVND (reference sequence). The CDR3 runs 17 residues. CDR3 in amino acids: CASSIAGTGGLTDGYTF. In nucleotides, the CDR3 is TGTGCCAGTAGTATCGCCGGGACAGGGGGCCTGACTGATGGCTACACCTTC.

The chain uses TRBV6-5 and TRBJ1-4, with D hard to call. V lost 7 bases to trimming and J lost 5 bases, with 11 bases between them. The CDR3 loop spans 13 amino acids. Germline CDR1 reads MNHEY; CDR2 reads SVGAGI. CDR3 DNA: TGTGCCAGCACCCCGGAGGCCAATGAAAAACTGTTTTTT. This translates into CASTPEANEKLFF.

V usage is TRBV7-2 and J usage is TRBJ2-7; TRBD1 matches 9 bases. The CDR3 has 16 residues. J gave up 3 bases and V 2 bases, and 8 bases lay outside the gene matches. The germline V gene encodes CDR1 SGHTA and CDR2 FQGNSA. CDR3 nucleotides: TGTGCCAGCAGCTTATACCCCGGGACAGGGAGCTACGAGCAGTACTTC. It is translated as CASSLYPGTGSYEQYF.

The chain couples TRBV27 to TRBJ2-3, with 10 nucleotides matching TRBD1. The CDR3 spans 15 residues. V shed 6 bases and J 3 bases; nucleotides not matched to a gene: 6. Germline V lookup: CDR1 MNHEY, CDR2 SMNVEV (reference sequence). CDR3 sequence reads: CASRPRDRGTDTQYF. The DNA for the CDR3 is TGTGCCAGCAGACCCCGGGACAGGGGAACAGATACGCAGTATTTT.

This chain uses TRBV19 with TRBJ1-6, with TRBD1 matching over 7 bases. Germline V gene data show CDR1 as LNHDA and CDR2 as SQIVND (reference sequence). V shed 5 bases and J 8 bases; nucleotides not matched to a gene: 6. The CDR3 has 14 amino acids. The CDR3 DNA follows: TGTGCCAGTAGTGTCCTGGGACAGCATTCACCCCTCCACTTT. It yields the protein CASSVLGQHSPLHF.

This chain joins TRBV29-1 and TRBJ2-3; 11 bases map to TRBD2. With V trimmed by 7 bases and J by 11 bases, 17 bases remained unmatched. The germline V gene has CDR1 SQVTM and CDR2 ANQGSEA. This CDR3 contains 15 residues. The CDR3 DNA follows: TGCAGCGCCCTACTAGGTAGCGGGGGGGCTTTGAAGCAGTATTTT. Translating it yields CSALLGSGGALKQYF.

The CDR3 DNA follows: TGTGCCAGCAGCCCGGGACAGGGGATCGGCTACACCTTC. It is translated as CASSPGQGIGYTF. V is TRBV12-3 or TRBV12-4 and J is TRBJ1-2, with 10 bases matching TRBD1. The CDR3 covers 13 residues. V shed 6 bases and J 8 bases; nucleotides not matched to a gene: 6.

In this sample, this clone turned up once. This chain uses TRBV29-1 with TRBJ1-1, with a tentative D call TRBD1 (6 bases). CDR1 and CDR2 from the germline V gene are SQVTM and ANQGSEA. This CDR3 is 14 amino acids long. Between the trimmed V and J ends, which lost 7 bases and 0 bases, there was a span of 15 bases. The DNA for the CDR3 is TGCAGCGCCGATCCAGGGGAAATGAACACTGAAGCTTTCTTT. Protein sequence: CSADPGEMNTEAFF. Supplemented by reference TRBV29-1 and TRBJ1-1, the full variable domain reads SAVISQKPSRDICQRGTSLTIQCQVDSQVTMMFWYRQQPGQSLTLIATANQGSEATYESGFVIDKFPISRPNLTFSTLTVSNMSPEDSSIYLCSADPGEMNTEAFFGQGTRLTVV.

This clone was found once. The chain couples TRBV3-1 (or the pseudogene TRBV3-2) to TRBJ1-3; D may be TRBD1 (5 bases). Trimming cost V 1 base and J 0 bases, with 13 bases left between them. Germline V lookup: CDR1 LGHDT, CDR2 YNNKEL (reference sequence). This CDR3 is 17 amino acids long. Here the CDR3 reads CASSQALLGGSGNTIYF. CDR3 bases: TGTGCCAGCAGCCAAGCTCTCCTCGGGGGCTCTGGAAACACCATATATTTT.

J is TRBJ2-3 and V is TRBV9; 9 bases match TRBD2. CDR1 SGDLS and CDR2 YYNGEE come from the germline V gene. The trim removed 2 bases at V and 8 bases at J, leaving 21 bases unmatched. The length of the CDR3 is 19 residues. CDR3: CASSVNNQVQRGDPGTQYF. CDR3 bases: TGTGCCAGCAGCGTGAACAACCAGGTCCAGCGGGGGGACCCCGGTACGCAGTATTTT.

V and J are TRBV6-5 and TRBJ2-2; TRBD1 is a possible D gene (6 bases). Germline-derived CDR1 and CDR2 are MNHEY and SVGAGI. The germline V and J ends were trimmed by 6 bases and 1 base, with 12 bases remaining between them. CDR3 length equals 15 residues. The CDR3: CASSLDRRNTGELFF. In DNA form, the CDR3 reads TGTGCCAGCAGCCTAGACAGGCGGAACACCGGGGAGCTGTTTTTT.